Given below is one TCR beta chain in context. Primers for the PCR totalled 60 Vbeta and 13 Jbeta. Clones were read by immunoSEQ multiplex PCR, and TCRdb kept only the in-frame ones, dropping some. Here the sample spans 95,000 to 150,000 clones, approximately 15% being singletons. There are 14 residues in the CDR3. From germline, CDR1 is SGHNT and CDR2 YYREEE (reference sequence). V lost 4 bases to trimming and J lost 3 bases; unmatched junction nucleotides: 7. The entry originates in a study of cytomegalovirus exposure and HLA in healthy donors. Study context: Earlier, 90 million to 140 million unique TCR beta sequences were recovered from 200 million or so T cells by an analysis.

The rearrangement joins TRBV5-4 to TRBJ2-7, with 7 bases lining up with TRBD1. Sequenced: PBMCs. The clonotype originates from a woman aged 18-29 years in good health and CMV-seronegative. The CDR3 protein is CASSHKQGSYEQYF. In DNA form, the CDR3 reads TGTGCCAGCAGCCACAAACAGGGGAGCTACGAGCAGTACTTC.